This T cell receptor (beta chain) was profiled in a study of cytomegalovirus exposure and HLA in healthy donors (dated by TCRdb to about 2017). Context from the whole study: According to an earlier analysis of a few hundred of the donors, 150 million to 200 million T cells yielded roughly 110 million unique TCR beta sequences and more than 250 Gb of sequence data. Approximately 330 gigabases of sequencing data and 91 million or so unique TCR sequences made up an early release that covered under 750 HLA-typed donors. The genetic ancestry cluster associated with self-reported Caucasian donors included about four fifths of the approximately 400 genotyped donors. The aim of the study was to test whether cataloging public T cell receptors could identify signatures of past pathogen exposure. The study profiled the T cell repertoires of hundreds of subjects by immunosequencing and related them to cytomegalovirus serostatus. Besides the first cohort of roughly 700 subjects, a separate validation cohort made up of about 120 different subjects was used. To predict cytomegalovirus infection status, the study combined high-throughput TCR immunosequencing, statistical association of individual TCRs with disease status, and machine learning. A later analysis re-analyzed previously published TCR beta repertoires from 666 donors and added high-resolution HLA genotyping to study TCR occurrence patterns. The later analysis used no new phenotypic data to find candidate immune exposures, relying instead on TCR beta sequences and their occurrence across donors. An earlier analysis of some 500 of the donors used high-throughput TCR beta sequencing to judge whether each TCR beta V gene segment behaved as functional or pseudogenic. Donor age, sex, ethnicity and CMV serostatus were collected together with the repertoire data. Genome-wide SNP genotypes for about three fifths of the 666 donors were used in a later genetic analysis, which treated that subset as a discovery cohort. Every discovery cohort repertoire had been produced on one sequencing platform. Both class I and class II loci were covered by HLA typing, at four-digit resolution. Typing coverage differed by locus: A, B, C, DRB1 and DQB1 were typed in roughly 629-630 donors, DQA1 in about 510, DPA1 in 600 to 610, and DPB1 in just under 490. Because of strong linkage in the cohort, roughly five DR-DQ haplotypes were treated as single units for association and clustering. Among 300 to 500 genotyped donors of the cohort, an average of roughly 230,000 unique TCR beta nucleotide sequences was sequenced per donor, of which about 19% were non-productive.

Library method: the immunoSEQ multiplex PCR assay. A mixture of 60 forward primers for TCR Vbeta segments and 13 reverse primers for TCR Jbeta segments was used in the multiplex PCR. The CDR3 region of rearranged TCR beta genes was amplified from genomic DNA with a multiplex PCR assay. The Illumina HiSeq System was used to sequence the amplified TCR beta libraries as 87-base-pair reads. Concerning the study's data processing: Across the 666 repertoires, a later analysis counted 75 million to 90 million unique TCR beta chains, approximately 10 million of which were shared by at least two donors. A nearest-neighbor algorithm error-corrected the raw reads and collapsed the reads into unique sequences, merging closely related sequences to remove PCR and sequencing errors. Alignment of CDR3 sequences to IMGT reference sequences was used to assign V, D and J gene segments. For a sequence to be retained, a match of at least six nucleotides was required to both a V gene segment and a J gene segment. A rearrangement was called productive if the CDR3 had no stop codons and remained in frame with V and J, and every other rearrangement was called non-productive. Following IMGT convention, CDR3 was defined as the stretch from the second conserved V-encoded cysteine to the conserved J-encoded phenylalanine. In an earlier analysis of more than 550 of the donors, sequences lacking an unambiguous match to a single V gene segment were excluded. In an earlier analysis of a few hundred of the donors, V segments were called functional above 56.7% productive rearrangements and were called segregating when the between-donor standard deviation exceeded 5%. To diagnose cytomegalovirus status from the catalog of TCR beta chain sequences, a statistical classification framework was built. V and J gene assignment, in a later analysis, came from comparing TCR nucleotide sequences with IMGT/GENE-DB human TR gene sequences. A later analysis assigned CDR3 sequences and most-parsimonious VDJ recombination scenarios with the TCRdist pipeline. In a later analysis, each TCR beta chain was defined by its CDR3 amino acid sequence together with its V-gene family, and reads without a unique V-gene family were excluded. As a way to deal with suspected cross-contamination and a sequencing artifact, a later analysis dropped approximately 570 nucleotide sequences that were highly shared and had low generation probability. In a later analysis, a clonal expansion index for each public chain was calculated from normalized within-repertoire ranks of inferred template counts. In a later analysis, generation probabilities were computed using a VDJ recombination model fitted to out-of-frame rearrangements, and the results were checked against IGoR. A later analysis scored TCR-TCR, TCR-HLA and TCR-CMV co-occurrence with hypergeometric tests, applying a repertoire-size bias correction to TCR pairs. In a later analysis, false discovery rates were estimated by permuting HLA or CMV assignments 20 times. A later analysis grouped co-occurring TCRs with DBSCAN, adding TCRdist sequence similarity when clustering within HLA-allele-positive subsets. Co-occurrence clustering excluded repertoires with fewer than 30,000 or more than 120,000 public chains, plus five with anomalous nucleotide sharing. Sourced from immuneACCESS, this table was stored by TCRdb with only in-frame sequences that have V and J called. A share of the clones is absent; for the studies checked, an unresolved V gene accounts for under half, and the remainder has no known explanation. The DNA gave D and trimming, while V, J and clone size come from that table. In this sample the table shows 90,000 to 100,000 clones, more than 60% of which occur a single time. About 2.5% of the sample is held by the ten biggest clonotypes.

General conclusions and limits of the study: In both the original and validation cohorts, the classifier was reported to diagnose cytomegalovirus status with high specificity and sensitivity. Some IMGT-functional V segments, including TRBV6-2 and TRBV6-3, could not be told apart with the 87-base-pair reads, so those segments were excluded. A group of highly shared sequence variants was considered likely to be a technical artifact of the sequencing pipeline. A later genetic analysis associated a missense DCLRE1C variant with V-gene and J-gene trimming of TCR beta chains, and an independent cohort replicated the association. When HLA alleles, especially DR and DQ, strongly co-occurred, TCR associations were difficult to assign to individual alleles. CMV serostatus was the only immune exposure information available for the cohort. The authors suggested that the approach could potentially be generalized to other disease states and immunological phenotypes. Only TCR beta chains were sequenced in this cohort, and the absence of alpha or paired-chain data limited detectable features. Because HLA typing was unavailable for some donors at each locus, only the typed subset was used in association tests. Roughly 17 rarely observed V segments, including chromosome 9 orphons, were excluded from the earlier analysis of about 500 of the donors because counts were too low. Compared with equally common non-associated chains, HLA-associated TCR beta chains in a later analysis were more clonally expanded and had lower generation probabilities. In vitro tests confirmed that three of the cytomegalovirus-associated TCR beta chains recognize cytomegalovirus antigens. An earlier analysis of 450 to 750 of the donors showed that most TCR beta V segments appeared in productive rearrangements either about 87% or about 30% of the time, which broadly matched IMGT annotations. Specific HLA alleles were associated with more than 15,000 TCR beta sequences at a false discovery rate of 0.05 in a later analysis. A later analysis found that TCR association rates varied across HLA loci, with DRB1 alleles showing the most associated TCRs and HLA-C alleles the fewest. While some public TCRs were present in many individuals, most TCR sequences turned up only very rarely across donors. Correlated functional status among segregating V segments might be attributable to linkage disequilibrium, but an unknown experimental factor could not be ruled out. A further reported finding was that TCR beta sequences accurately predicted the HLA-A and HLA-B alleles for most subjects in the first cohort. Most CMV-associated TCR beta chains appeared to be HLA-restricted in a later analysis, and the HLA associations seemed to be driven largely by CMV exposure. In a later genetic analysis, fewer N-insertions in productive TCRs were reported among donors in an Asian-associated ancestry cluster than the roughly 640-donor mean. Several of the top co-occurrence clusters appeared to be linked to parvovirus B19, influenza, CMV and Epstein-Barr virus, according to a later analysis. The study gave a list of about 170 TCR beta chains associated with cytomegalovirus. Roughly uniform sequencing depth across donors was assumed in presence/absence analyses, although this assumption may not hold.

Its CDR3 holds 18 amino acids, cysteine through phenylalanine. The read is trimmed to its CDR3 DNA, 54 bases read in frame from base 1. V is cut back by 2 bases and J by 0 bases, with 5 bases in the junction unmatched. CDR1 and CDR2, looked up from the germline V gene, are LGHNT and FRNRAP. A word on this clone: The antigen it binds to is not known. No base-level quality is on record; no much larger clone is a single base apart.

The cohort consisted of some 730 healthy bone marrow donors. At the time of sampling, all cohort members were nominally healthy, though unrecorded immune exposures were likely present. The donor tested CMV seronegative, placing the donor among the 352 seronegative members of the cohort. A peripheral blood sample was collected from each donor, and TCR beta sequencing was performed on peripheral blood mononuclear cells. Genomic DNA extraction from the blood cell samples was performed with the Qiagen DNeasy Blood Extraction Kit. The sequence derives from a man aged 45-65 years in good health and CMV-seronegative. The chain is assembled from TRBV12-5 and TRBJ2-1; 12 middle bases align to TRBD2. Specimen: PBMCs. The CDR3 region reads CASGLILAGGYSYNEQFF. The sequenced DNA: TGTGCTAGTGGTTTGATCCTAGCGGGGGGGTACTCCTACAATGAGCAGTTCTTC.